This TCR beta chain stems from a study of blood T cell repertoires in COVID-19. As for the study in general: Nucleic acid was either cDNA or gDNA, and it came from T cells, B-cell-depleted T cells, or PBMCs.

Original analysis: Amplifying reference gene primers gave estimates of nucleated cell counts. The data were produced by immunoSEQ multiplex PCR, yet TCRdb's version contains in-frame clones alone and is incomplete. Clonal size and the V and J genes are those of that table, whereas D and trimming came from the DNA. The data hold 150,000 to 200,000 clones, with less than 90% observed a single time. Seattle cases were enrolled at active infection and followed longitudinally. The CDR3 contains 13 residues. The V and J ends lost 6 bases and 10 bases respectively, with 13 bases between them. In germline, CDR1 is KGHSH, CDR2 LQKENI.

The gene calls are TRBV18 and TRBJ1-6; a possible D gene is TRBD1 (6 bases). The clonotype was recovered from a woman in her seventies with COVID-19, enrolled during active disease. Sequencing used peripheral blood. Here the CDR3 reads CASSPRQGSPLHF. The CDR3 nucleotides are TGTGCCAGCTCTCCAAGGCAGGGGTCACCCCTCCACTTT.